This T cell receptor (beta chain) was retrieved from a study of shared clonotypes between healthy human individuals. CDR1 SNHLY and CDR2 FYNNEI come from the germline V gene. The germline V and J ends were trimmed by 3 bases and 1 base, with 16 bases remaining between them. This CDR3 has 16 residues. The naive CD8 population came from CD45RO-negative cells selected for CCR7, without terminally differentiated effector memory CD45RA+ cells. Once extracted for a subset, genomic DNA was divided evenly among several immunoSEQ plates. The method was immunoSEQ multiplex PCR; TCRdb's version includes in-frame clones alone and lacks a portion of them. The sample shows about 800,000 clones, 96% of them seen only once. This clone appeared once.

The TCR was taken from a man between 25 and 39 years old in good health. This rearrangement joins TRBV2 to TRBJ2-7; D possibly corresponds to TRBD1 (6 bases). The sample comprised naive CD8+ T cells sorted from blood. This chain's CDR3 is CASSESLDSPSYEQYF. For the CDR3, the DNA is TGTGCCAGCAGTGAGTCTCTGGACAGCCCTTCCTACGAGCAGTACTTC. Full variable domain (rest looked up from reference TRBV2 and TRBJ2-7): EPEVTQTPSHQVTQMGQEVILRCVPISNHLYFYWYRQILGQKVEFLVSFYNNEISEKSEIFDDQFSVERPDGSNFTLKIRSTKLEDSAMYFCASSESLDSPSYEQYFGPGTRLTVT.